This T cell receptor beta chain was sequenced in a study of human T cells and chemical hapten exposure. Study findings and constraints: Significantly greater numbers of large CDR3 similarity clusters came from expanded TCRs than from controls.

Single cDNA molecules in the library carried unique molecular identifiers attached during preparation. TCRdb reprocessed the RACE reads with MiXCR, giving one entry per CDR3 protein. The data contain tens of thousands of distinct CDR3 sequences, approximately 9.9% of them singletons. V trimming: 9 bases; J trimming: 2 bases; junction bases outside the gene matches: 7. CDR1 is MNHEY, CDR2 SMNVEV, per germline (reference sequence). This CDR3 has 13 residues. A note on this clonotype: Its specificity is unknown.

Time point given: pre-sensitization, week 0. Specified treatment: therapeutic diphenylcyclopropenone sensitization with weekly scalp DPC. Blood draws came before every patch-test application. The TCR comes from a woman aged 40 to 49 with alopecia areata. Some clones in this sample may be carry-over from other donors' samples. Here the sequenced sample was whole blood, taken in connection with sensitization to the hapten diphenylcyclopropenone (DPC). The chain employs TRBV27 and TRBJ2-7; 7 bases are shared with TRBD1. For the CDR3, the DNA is TGTGCCAGACCTGGACAGGTTGCCTACGAGCAGTACTTC. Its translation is CARPGQVAYEQYF.